The source of this TCR beta chain is a study of a mutant IDH1 vaccine in newly diagnosed glioma. Study information: Treated patients comprised approximately 62% males and approximately 40% females, mean age about 40 years. Visit V12 was conducted at week 35 as the safety follow-up. Visit V13 came later, at week 47.

This table comes from immunoSEQ multiplex PCR, and its TCRdb copy is limited to in-frame clones, with some not included. The table includes around 54,000 clones, around 86% detected once. To note about this clone: Its antigen is currently unknown.

The CDR3 sequence is 14 residues long. The germline CDR1 and CDR2 sequences are MNHEY and SVGAGI. V gave up 0 bases and J gave up 5 bases, with 10 bases separating them. Time point indicated: week 47, end of study. Alongside topical imiquimod, each dose of vaccine comprised 300 ug of mutant IDH1 20-mer peptide. The sequenced sample was PBMCs, obtained from a glioma patient whose treatment included an IDH1 peptide vaccine. This clonotype was obtained from a woman in her fifties or sixties with glioma. The chain combines TRBV6-5 with TRBJ1-1; tentative D call: TRBD1 (5 bases). The DNA for the CDR3 is TGTGCCAGCAGTTACTCCGGGGGATGGACTGAAGCTTTCTTT. It codes for CASSYSGGWTEAFF.